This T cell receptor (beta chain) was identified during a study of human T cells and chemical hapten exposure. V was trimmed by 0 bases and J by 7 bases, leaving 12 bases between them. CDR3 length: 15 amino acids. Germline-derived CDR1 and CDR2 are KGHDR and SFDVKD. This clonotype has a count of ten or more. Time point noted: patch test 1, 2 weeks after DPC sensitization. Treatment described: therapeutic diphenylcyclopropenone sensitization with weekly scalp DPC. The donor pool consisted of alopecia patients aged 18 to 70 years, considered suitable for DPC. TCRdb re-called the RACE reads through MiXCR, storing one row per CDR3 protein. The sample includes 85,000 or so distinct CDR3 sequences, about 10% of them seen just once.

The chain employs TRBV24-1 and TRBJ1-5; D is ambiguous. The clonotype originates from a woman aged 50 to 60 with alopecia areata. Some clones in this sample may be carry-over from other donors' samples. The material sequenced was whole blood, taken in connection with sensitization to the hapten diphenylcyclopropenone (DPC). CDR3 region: CATSDLPRGSQPQHF. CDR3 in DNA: TGTGCCACCAGTGATTTGCCGCGGGGATCCCAGCCCCAGCATTTT.